One and the same sample provided the 7 T cell receptor beta chains below, sequenced in a study of radiation and T cells in renal cell carcinoma. Time point defined: blood 4 weeks post-SBRT, at nephrectomy. Specified treatment: 15 Gy SBRT to primary tumor, nephrectomy 4 weeks later. The assay was immunoSEQ multiplex PCR, and TCRdb's table has in-frame clones only and misses some. The table has fewer than 200,000 clones, about 87% seen once. The material was blood, obtained from a patient whose treatment included radiotherapy and nephrectomy. The origin of the receptors is a woman in her fifties or sixties with renal cell carcinoma.

The CDR3, as DNA: TGTGCCAGCAGCCTGAGTCGCACGGCGGGCATGAACACTGAAGCTTTCTTT. It translates to CASSLSRTAGMNTEAFF. The chain is built from TRBV9 and TRBJ1-1, with D unclear. The CDR3 runs 17 residues. V was pared by 4 bases and J by 0 bases, with 19 bases between. Germline V CDR1 and CDR2: SGDLS, YYNGEE.

This rearrangement joins TRBV4-1 to TRBJ1-3, with D unresolved. V was clipped by 6 bases and J by 0 bases, with 15 bases between them. CDR1 is MGHRA, CDR2 YSYEKL, per germline. The CDR3 sequence is 16 residues long. The DNA of the CDR3 is TGCGCCAGCAGGAGGACTTGGGAAAGCTCTGGAAACACCATATATTTT. Translating gives CASRRTWESSGNTIYF.

The gene calls are TRBV19 and TRBJ1-5; D call uncertain. Germline V gives CDR1 LNHDA, CDR2 SQIVND (reference sequence). Trimming removed 7 bases from V and 6 bases from J, with 16 bases in between. CDR3 size: 14 residues. CDR3 loop: CASNPPTTGQPQHF. In DNA, the CDR3 is TGTGCCAGTAACCCTCCGACCACGGGTCAGCCCCAGCATTTT. The variable domain in full, with the rest retrieved from reference TRBV19 and TRBJ1-5, is DGGITQSPKYLFRKEGQNVTLSCEQNLNHDAMYWYRQDPGQGLRLIYYSQIVNDFQKGDIAEGYSVSREKKESFPLTVTSAQKNPTAFYLCASNPPTTGQPQHFGDGTRLSIL.

The chain combines TRBV2 with TRBJ1-2, with 9 bases lining up with TRBD1. The germline gives CDR1 SNHLY, CDR2 FYNNEI. V lost 6 bases to trimming and J lost 8 bases; unmatched junction nucleotides: 7. The CDR3 consists of 13 residues. This CDR3 reads CASRVGTGRGYTF. Written as DNA, the CDR3 is TGTGCCAGCAGGGTTGGGACAGGGCGAGGCTACACCTTC. Based on the CDR3 plus reference TRBV2 and TRBJ1-2, the full variable domain is EPEVTQTPSHQVTQMGQEVILRCVPISNHLYFYWYRQILGQKVEFLVSFYNNEISEKSEIFDDQFSVERPDGSNFTLKIRSTKLEDSAMYFCASRVGTGRGYTFGSGTRLTVV.

This chain uses TRBV14 with TRBJ2-7; 10 positions agree with TRBD1. V shed 5 bases, J shed 7 bases, and the junction held 11 bases outside the gene matches. The CDR3 loop spans 15 amino acids. From germline, CDR1 is SGHDN and CDR2 FVKESK. CDR3 sequence: CASSTRTGGAGEQYF. Here the CDR3 DNA reads TGTGCCAGCAGCACCCGGACAGGGGGAGCCGGGGAGCAGTACTTC.

The chain links TRBV11-1 to TRBJ2-3; D is perhaps TRBD2 (5 bases). The V gene lost 1 base and the J gene lost 1 base, with 9 bases spanning the gap. Germline V CDR1 and CDR2: SGHAT, FQDESV (reference sequence). The CDR3 is made up of 15 amino acids. Written as DNA, the CDR3 is TGTGCCAGCAGCTTAGGTTACGGGGGCACAGATACGCAGTATTTT. Its translation: CASSLGYGGTDTQYF.

In its sample, this clone was seen once. The chain links TRBV7-9 to TRBJ1-3; no clear D. The CDR3 is made up of 12 amino acids. Between the trimmed V and J ends, which lost 0 bases and 7 bases, there was a span of 4 bases. Germline CDR1 reads SEHNR; CDR2 reads FQNEAQ (reference sequence). The CDR3 coding sequence is TGTGCCAGCAGCTTAGCAGTGAACACCATATATTTT. Amino acids: CASSLAVNTIYF. The full variable domain, with the rest looked up from reference TRBV7-9 and TRBJ1-3, is DTGVSQNPRHKITKRGQNVTFRCDPISEHNRLYWYRQTLGQGPEFLTYFQNEAQLEKSRLLSDRFSAERPKGSFSTLEIQRTEQGDSAMYLCASSLAVNTIYFGEGSWLTVV.